This T cell receptor beta chain was found in a study of cytomegalovirus exposure and HLA in healthy donors. Study results and limitations: It is likely that the observed cluster of highly shared sequence variants was a sequencing artifact. In a later analysis, more than 15,000 TCR beta sequences were associated with HLA alleles at 0.05 false discovery rate. In vitro work confirmed that a few CMV-associated chains recognize CMV antigens.

On this clone: Its antigen is not known.

V lost 0 bases and J lost 8, with 16 bases in between. The CDR3 is 15 amino acids. Germline lookup yields CDR1 LGHNT and CDR2 FRNRAP. The PCR employed 60 Vbeta primers together with 13 Jbeta primers. The assay was immunoSEQ multiplex PCR, and TCRdb's table has in-frame clones only and misses some. Of 80,000 to 130,000 clones listed, around 80% were seen once; the top ten hold over 3.5%. V is TRBV12-5 and J is TRBJ1-1, with D maybe TRBD1 (5 bases). Sequences were obtained from PBMCs. The TCR sequence derives from a woman in her forties or fifties in good health and CMV-seropositive. CDR3 in amino acids: CASGLVLGGRTEAFF. Written as DNA, the CDR3 is TGTGCTAGTGGTTTGGTTCTGGGGGGGAGAACCGAAGCTTTCTTT.